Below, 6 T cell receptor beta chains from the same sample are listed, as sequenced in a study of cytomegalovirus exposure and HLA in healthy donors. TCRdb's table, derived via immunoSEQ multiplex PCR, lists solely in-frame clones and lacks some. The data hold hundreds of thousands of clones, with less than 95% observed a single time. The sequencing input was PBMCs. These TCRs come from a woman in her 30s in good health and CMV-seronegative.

CDR3 DNA sequence: TGTGCCAGCAGCTTGTCGAACTCCTACGAGCAGTACTTC. Translation: CASSLSNSYEQYF. This chain connects TRBV5-4 to TRBJ2-7; D is undetermined. Germline V CDR1 and CDR2: SGHNT, YYREEE (reference sequence). V was clipped by 1 base and J by 0 bases, with 5 bases between them. This CDR3 is 13 amino acids long.

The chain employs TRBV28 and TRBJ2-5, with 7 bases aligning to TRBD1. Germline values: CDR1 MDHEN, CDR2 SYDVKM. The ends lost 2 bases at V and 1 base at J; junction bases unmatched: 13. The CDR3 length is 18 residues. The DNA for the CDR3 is TGTGCCAGCAGTTTAAACAGGGGACAGTATTACGCCCAAGAGACCCAGTACTTC. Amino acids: CASSLNRGQYYAQETQYF.

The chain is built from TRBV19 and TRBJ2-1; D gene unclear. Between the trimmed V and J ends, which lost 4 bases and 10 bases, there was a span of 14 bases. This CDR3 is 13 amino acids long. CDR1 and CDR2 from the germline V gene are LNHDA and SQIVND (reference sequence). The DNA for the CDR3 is TGTGCCAGTAGTACGACCGGTTCATGGGAGCAGTTCTTC. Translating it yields CASSTTGSWEQFF.

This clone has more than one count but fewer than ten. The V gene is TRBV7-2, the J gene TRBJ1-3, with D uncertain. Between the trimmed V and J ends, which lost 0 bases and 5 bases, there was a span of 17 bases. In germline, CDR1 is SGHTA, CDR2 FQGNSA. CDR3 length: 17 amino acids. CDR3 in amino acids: CASSLAHFAGIRNTIYF. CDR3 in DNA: TGTGCCAGCAGCTTAGCCCACTTTGCCGGGATTAGAAACACCATATATTTT.

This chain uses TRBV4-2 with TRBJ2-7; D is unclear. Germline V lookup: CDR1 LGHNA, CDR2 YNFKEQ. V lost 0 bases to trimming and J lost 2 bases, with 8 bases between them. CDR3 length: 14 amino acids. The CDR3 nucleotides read TGTGCCAGCAGCCAAGAACAGATCGCCTACGAGCAGTACTTC. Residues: CASSQEQIAYEQYF.

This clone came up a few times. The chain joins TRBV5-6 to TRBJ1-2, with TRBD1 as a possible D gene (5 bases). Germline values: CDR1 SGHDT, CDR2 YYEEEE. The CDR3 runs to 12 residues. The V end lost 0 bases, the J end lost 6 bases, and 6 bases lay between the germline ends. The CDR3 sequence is CASSLVGDGYTF. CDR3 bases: TGTGCCAGCAGCTTGGTGGGGGATGGCTACACCTTC.